This T cell receptor (beta chain) is drawn from a study of shared clonotypes between healthy human individuals. Produced via immunoSEQ multiplex PCR; TCRdb's table is partial and in-frame only. The data show around 320,000 clones, around 86% seen once. Germline V gene data show CDR1 as SGHNT and CDR2 as YENEEA. V lost 0 bases, J lost 0 bases, and 11 bases lay in between. There are 17 residues in the CDR3. The sequenced sample was memory CD8+ T cells sorted from blood. Described subset: CD45RO+ cells pooled with CCR7-negative TemRA cells. V and J are TRBV11-3 and TRBJ2-2; D tentatively fits TRBD1 or TRBD2 (5 bases each). The clonotype was recovered from a man in his late teens or twenties in good health. The DNA for the CDR3 is TGTGCCAGCAGCTTAGATCTAAGGGGAGCGAACACCGGGGAGCTGTTTTTT. The encoded protein is CASSLDLRGANTGELFF. Variable domain in full (rest from reference TRBV11-3 and TRBJ2-2): EAGVVQSPRYKIIEKKQPVAFWCNPISGHNTLYWYLQNLGQGPELLIRYENEEAVDDSQLPKDRFSAERLKGVDSTLKIQPAELGDSAVYLCASSLDLRGANTGELFFGEGSRLTVL.